The rows below give T cell receptor beta chains drawn from one sample of a study of blood T cell repertoires in COVID-19. Assay: immunoSEQ multiplex PCR; the TCRdb copy retains only in-frame clones and omits some. This sample has 100,000 to 150,000 clones, with more than 65% found just once. The specimen was peripheral blood. Receptor source: a human donor in a cohort sampled during active COVID-19. Both conserved end residues are part of each CDR3. Fields, in order: V gene, D gene, clone size, J gene, CDR3 DNA, CDR3 protein. D genes are given only for firm matches. Clone size is not always given. Where it is, it says once, few, many or a class for expanded clones.

>TRBV19|TRBD1|.|TRBJ1-3
TGTGCCAGTACCGTCTCGACAGGGGCTGGAAACACCATATATTTT
CASTVSTGAGNTIYF
>TRBV28|.|.|TRBJ1-4
TGTGCCAGCAGTAGAACTTCAAGCGAAAAACTGTTTTTT
CASSRTSSEKLFF
>TRBV2|TRBD2|few|TRBJ2-7
TGTGCCAGCAGAGGACTAGCGGGCTCCTACGAGCAGTACTTC
CASRGLAGSYEQYF
>TRBV30|TRBD2|.|TRBJ2-3
TGTGCCTGGAGTTTGGGACTAGCGGGAGCCACAGATACGCAGTATTTT
CAWSLGLAGATDTQYF
>TRBV7-9|.|.|TRBJ2-3
TGTGCCAGCAGCTTAGGGGGCTCGAGTGGAGATACGCAGTATTTT
CASSLGGSSGDTQYF
>TRBV2|TRBD1|.|TRBJ2-7
TGTGCCAGCAGAGCCTCCGGGACAGACTACGAGCAGTACTTC
CASRASGTDYEQYF
>TRBV7-2|TRBD2|.|TRBJ2-1
TGTGCCAGCAGCTTAGCGGGAGCGGGAGGGCAGTTCTTC
CASSLAGAGGQFF
>TRBV7-2|TRBD2|.|TRBJ2-7
TGTGCCAGCAGCTTAATAAGACTAGCGGGGTCCCACGAGCAGTACTTC
CASSLIRLAGSHEQYF
>TRBV12-3/TRBV12-4|.|.|TRBJ1-5
TGTGCCAGCATCGGGACACCAGGTCAGCCCCAGCATTTT
CASIGTPGQPQHF
>TRBV10-3|.|.|TRBJ1-1
TGTGCCGTCAACAGGGAAACCGGCACTGAAGCTTTCTTT
CAVNRETGTEAFF
>TRBV7-9|TRBD2|.|TRBJ2-3
TGTGCCAGCAGCTTAGGGAAACTAGCGGGAATCACAGATACGCAGTATTTT
CASSLGKLAGITDTQYF
>TRBV14|.|once|TRBJ1-2
TGTGCCAGCAGCCAAGACTCGGCAGGTCCCTATGGCTACACCTTC
CASSQDSAGPYGYTF
>TRBV5-5|.|.|TRBJ1-3
TGTGCCAGCAGCTTGGGGGGCGTTGGAAACACCATATATTTT
CASSLGGVGNTIYF
>TRBV5-4|.|.|TRBJ1-4
TGTGCCAGCAGCTTCGCAGGGACTAATGAAAAACTGTTTTTT
CASSFAGTNEKLFF
>TRBV5-1|TRBD1|.|TRBJ2-7
TGCGCCAGCAGCTTGGATCTCTGGGGACAGGGGGGAGGCGAGCAGTACTTC
CASSLDLWGQGGGEQYF
>TRBV7-3|.|few|TRBJ1-1
TGTGCCAGCAGTCCATCAGGGAGGGCCACTGAAGCTTTCTTT
CASSPSGRATEAFF
>TRBV9|.|.|TRBJ1-3
TGTGCCAGCAGCGCCGGACATACCTCTGGAAACACCATATATTTT
CASSAGHTSGNTIYF
>TRBV7-2|.|.|TRBJ1-2
TGTGCCAGCAGCTTAGTCACGGAGGAAGGCTACACCTTC
CASSLVTEEGYTF
>TRBV28|.|.|TRBJ2-2
TGTGCCAGCAGTCTAGAGGGCGCCAGATACACCGGGGAGCTGTTTTTT
CASSLEGARYTGELFF
>TRBV9|.|few|TRBJ2-3
TGTGCCAGCAGTGTCCTGCCAGAGCGAGATACGCAGTATTTT
CASSVLPERDTQYF
>TRBV5-4|TRBD1|.|TRBJ2-5
TGTGCCAGCAGCTTGCCCGGACAGGGAGGCGGAGAGACCCAGTACTTC
CASSLPGQGGGETQYF
>TRBV20-1|TRBD2|.|TRBJ2-7
TGCAGTGCTAGTCGGGCGGGAGGGCCTTACGAGCAGTACTTC
CSASRAGGPYEQYF
>TRBV28|.|.|TRBJ2-7
TGTGCCAGCAGTTCCGCCGCAGGGGCCCTTTTTTACGAGCAGTACTTC
CASSSAAGALFYEQYF
>TRBV30|.|.|TRBJ1-5
TGTGCCTGGAGTCGACAGTCGAATCAGCCCCAGCATTTT
CAWSRQSNQPQHF
>TRBV2|.|.|TRBJ2-5
TGTGCCAGCAGTGGGGTTTGGGCCGGGGGGCCAGAGACCCAGTACTTC
CASSGVWAGGPETQYF
>TRBV3-1/TRBV3-2|.|many|TRBJ1-5
TGTGCCAGCAGCCTAAGGAGGGATCAGCCCCAGCATTTT
CASSLRRDQPQHF
>TRBV4-3|.|.|TRBJ1-2
TGCGCCAGCAGCCAAGATCCCGGACAGCCAAACTATGGCTACACCTTC
CASSQDPGQPNYGYTF
>TRBV5-4|TRBD1|.|TRBJ1-4
TGTGCCAGCAGCTTGGGACAGGGGGTTTTTAAACTGTTTTTT
CASSLGQGVFKLFF
>TRBV18|TRBD1|.|TRBJ1-2
TGTGCCAGCTCGCAGGACAGGGGAGCTAACTATGGCTACACCTTC
CASSQDRGANYGYTF
>TRBV6-6|.|few|TRBJ1-1
TGTGCCAGCAGGGGCGGACAGATCGCTGAAGCTTTCTTT
CASRGGQIAEAFF
>TRBV2|TRBD1|.|TRBJ1-4
TGTGCCAGCAGTGATTACAGGGGGCGTTTAAATGAAAAACTGTTTTTT
CASSDYRGRLNEKLFF
>TRBV5-4|TRBD2|.|TRBJ2-3
TGTGCCAGCAGCTCGGGAGGTCAGAGGGCAGATACGCAGTATTTT
CASSSGGQRADTQYF
>TRBV7-2|.|once|TRBJ1-4
TGTGCCAGCAGCTTAGCGACTGCAACTAATGAAAAACTGTTTTTT
CASSLATATNEKLFF
>TRBV27|TRBD1|.|TRBJ1-2
TGTGCCAGCAGTCCCAAGGACAGGTTCACTAACTATGGCTACACCTTC
CASSPKDRFTNYGYTF
>TRBV9|.|.|TRBJ2-2
TGTGCCAGCAGCCCTAGTGGGTTCGCGAACACCGGGGAGCTGTTTTTT
CASSPSGFANTGELFF
>TRBV7-8|.|.|TRBJ2-7
TGTGCCAGCAGCCCTACTAGGGGGACCTACGAGCAGTACTTC
CASSPTRGTYEQYF
>TRBV6-6|TRBD1|.|TRBJ2-7
TGTGCCAGCAGTTCCGTCGACAGGGTTCGCTACGAGCAGTACTTC
CASSSVDRVRYEQYF
>TRBV10-3|TRBD1|few|TRBJ1-1
TGTGCCATCAGTGATGGGACAGGGGGCGTGGGAGCTTTCTTT
CAISDGTGGVGAFF
>TRBV9|.|.|TRBJ1-5
TGTGCCAGCACTGTATCTGGGCAGGGCAGGGAGCCCCAGCATTTT
CASTVSGQGREPQHF
>TRBV7-2|.|.|TRBJ1-1
TGTGCCAGCAGCTTAGCAGATATTAGGGGCGGCACTGAAGCTTTCTTT
CASSLADIRGGTEAFF
>TRBV11-2|.|.|TRBJ1-3
TGTGCCAGCAGTCAGAACAGGGCCGGAAACACCATATATTTT
CASSQNRAGNTIYF
>TRBV6-2/TRBV6-3|.|few|TRBJ1-3
TGTGCCAGCAGTTCGGGGGTCTCTGGAAACACCATATATTTT
CASSSGVSGNTIYF
>TRBV4-2|TRBD1|once|TRBJ2-1
TGTGCCAGCAGCCAAGTTGCTCCAGGGGGCAAGTTCTTC
CASSQVAPGGKFF
>TRBV18|TRBD1|.|TRBJ2-1
TGTGCCAGCTCACGAGACAGGGGCTCCTACAATGAGCAGTTCTTC
CASSRDRGSYNEQFF
>TRBV7-3|.|.|TRBJ2-2
TGTGCCAGCAGCTTAGAGGGCAGCTACAACACCGGGGAGCTGTTTTTT
CASSLEGSYNTGELFF